This T cell receptor (beta chain) was retrieved from a study of blood T cell repertoires in COVID-19. About the study: PBMCs, B-cell-depleted T cells, or T cells provided the cDNA or gDNA that made up the material.

Seattle patients were enrolled during active infection and followed longitudinally. Trimming removed 4 bases from V and 6 bases from J; junction bases left unmatched: 4. Germline values: CDR1 MGHRA, CDR2 YSYEKL. This CDR3 has 16 residues. Original processing notes: For nucleated cells, counts were estimated from reference gene primer amplification. Some clones are missing from TCRdb's copy, which holds only in-frame ones; the method was immunoSEQ multiplex PCR. V, J and clone size are taken as reported in that table, and D and trimming were inferred from the DNA itself. Of hundreds of thousands of clones in the sample, 89% were seen once.

The clonotype was recovered from a woman under 40 with COVID-19, enrolled during active disease. Material for sequencing was peripheral blood. The chain combines TRBV4-1 with TRBJ2-3; 16 nucleotides line up with TRBD2. Here the CDR3 reads CASSPAGLAGGDTQYF. DNA of the CDR3: TGCGCCAGCAGCCCTGCGGGACTAGCGGGGGGGGATACGCAGTATTTT.